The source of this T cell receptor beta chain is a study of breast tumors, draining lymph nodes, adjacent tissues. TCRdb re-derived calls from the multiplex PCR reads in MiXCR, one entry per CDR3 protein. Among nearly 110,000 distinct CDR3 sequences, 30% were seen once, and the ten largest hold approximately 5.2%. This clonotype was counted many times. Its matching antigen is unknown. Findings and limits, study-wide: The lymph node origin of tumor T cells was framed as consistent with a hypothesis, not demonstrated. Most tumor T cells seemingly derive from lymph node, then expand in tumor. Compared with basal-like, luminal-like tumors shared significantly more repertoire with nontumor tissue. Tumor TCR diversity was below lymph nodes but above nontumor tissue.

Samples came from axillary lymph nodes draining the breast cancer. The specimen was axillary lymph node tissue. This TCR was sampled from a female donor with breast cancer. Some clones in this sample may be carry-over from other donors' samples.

The CDR3 sequence: CASSGSGTDTQYF. The CDR3, as DNA: TGTGCCAGCAGTGGGTCTGGGACAGATACGCAGTATTTT. The genes are TRBV12-3 or TRBV12-4 and TRBJ2-3; no firm D call. The ends were cut back, 5 bases at V and 3 bases at J, with 9 bases in the middle. The CDR3 loop spans 13 amino acids.